This T cell receptor (beta chain) originates from a study of T cells in Graves' hyperthyroidism and ophthalmopathy. V lost 1 base and J 3 bases, leaving 13 bases between the germline ends. The length of the CDR3 is 16 residues. Germline V CDR1 and CDR2: LNHNV, YYDKDF (reference sequence). RNA transcripts were the template for amplifying TCR beta CDR3 regions. An initial round of RT-PCR targeting the TCR CDR3 relied on the HTBI primer set. One entry per CDR3 protein, called by TCRdb with MiXCR from the multiplex PCR reads. The sample records hundreds of thousands of distinct CDR3 sequences, 12% to 15% being singletons.

Sequencing was carried out using blood. The TCR originated in a woman between 18 and 29 years old with Graves' hyperthyroidism. This chain joins TRBV15 and TRBJ2-4; D possibly corresponds to TRBD2 (6 bases). CDR3 sequence: CATSRGGISGKNIQYF. CDR3 DNA: TGTGCCACCAGCAGAGGGGGAATTAGCGGCAAAAACATTCAGTACTTC.